This record covers a single T cell receptor (beta chain). Sequenced by immunoSEQ multiplex PCR; TCRdb stores in-frame clones only, minus some. The top ten clones hold 2.1% of a sample with some 69,000 clones, approximately 90% of them seen once. Deletions cut 6 bases from V and 0 bases from J, with 15 bases between. The CDR3 is 15 amino acids. Germline V CDR1 and CDR2: MNHEY, SMNVEV (reference sequence). The data were obtained in a study of T cell changes during pregnancy in multiple sclerosis. The starting material was peripheral blood, obtained in the second trimester of pregnancy. This chain connects TRBV27 to TRBJ2-7; D may be TRBD1 (5 bases). This clonotype originated in a female donor in good health, enrolled as a control in a pregnancy study. CDR3 sequence (DNA): TGTGCCAGCAGCCCTAGGGTAAGGGGCTCCTACGAGCAGTACTTC. Its translation: CASSPRVRGSYEQYF.